These T cell receptor beta chains were read from a single sample in a study of T cells after yellow fever vaccination. TCRdb re-derived calls from the 5' RACE reads in MiXCR, one entry per CDR3 protein. The sample has just over 250,000 distinct CDR3 sequences, about 5.2% seen once. Material: CD4+ T cells sorted from PBMCs, obtained on the day of the yellow fever booster vaccination. Receptor source: a man aged 18 to 30 who received the YFV17D yellow fever vaccine. CDR3s include the opening cysteine and the closing phenylalanine or tryptophan. The D gene is left open where the match is weak. Size is omitted from some rows. Given values are once, few, many or a class for expanded clones.

>TRBV28|TRBJ2-3|-|-
CASSRYRSSSTDTQYF
TGTGCCAGCAGTAGATACAGGAGTTCTAGCACAGATACGCAGTATTTT
>TRBV4-3|TRBJ2-3|many|-
CASSQEYYRADTQYF
TGCGCCAGCAGCCAAGAATACTATAGGGCAGATACGCAGTATTTT
>TRBV5-5|TRBJ2-2|-|-
CASSRNSGQNTGELFF
TGTGCCAGCAGCAGGAATTCGGGACAGAACACCGGGGAGCTGTTTTTT
>TRBV20-1|TRBJ2-3|-|TRBD2
CSASPTSYGTDTQYF
TGCAGTGCTAGCCCGACTAGCTATGGCACAGATACGCAGTATTTT
>TRBV4-2|TRBJ1-1|-|-
CASSLRSDEAFF
TGTGCCAGCAGCCTTCGGTCTGATGAAGCTTTCTTT
>TRBV20-1|TRBJ1-6|-|-
CSARDWRLNNSPLHF
TGCAGTGCTAGAGATTGGCGACTGAATAATTCACCCCTCCACTTT
>TRBV20-1|TRBJ2-1|few|TRBD1
CSANVAGGFEQFF
TGCAGTGCTAACGTGGCAGGGGGTTTTGAGCAGTTCTTC
>TRBV18|TRBJ1-1|-|-
CASSPAGSNTEAFF
TGTGCCAGCTCACCTGCGGGCAGTAACACTGAAGCTTTCTTT
>TRBV18|TRBJ2-3|-|TRBD1
CASSPPGQGTTDTQYF
TGTGCCAGCTCTCCGCCGGGACAGGGGACGACAGATACGCAGTATTTT
>TRBV5-1|TRBJ2-5|-|TRBD1
CASTQGSRTGGETQYF
TGCGCCAGCACCCAAGGGAGCCGGACAGGGGGAGAGACCCAGTACTTC
>TRBV30|TRBJ1-1|few|-
CAWIPRNTEAFF
TGTGCCTGGATCCCGAGGAACACTGAAGCTTTCTTT
>TRBV5-1|TRBJ2-2|-|-
CASSLGPQGGELFF
TGCGCCAGCAGCTTGGGACCCCAGGGCGGGGAGCTGTTTTTT
>TRBV10-1|TRBJ1-5|-|-
CASSDRGQPQHF
TGCGCCAGCAGTGACAGGGGCCAGCCCCAGCATTTT
>TRBV7-2|TRBJ1-5|few|TRBD1
CASSVDRDQPQHF
TGTGCCAGCAGCGTCGACAGGGATCAGCCCCAGCATTTT
>TRBV5-1|TRBJ1-2|few|TRBD1
CASGLTGGGYGYTF
TGCGCCAGCGGATTGACAGGGGGCGGCTATGGCTACACCTTC
>TRBV4-3|TRBJ2-2|once|TRBD1
CASSQMTATGVPGELFF
TGCGCCAGCAGCCAGATGACGGCGACAGGGGTTCCCGGGGAGCTGTTTTTT
>TRBV7-2|TRBJ2-1|few|-
CASSASPSSYNEQFF
TGTGCCAGCAGCGCCAGCCCGAGCTCCTACAATGAGCAGTTCTTC
>TRBV6-6|TRBJ2-1|few|TRBD1
CASRSQGNEQFF
TGTGCCAGCAGGTCACAGGGGAATGAGCAGTTCTTC
>TRBV7-2|TRBJ2-1|many|-
CASSPLGGSYNEQFF
TGTGCCAGCAGCCCATTGGGGGGTTCCTACAATGAGCAGTTCTTC
>TRBV6-4|TRBJ2-1|few|TRBD2
CASSVQASGNEQFF
TGTGCCAGCAGTGTTCAGGCTAGCGGCAATGAGCAGTTCTTC
>TRBV18|TRBJ1-1|many|TRBD1
CASSSRTGRVEAFF
TGTGCCAGCTCATCGAGGACAGGGCGGGTGGAAGCTTTCTTT
>TRBV7-2|TRBJ1-2|-|-
CASSPIRGGNYGYTF
TGTGCCAGCAGCCCTATCAGGGGAGGAAACTATGGCTACACCTTC
>TRBV20-1|TRBJ2-7|few|-
CSARWSGRTYEQYF
TGCAGTGCTAGATGGTCAGGGAGGACCTACGAGCAGTACTTC
>TRBV2|TRBJ1-5|-|-
CASRFTGIQPQHF
TGTGCCAGCAGGTTTACAGGGATTCAGCCCCAGCATTTT
>TRBV6-2/TRBV6-3|TRBJ2-1|many|-
CASSYVDGYNEQFF
TGTGCCAGCAGTTACGTGGACGGATACAATGAGCAGTTCTTC
>TRBV20-1|TRBJ2-7|few|-
CSARDGQTSYEQYF
TGCAGTGCTAGGGACGGACAGACGTCCTACGAGCAGTACTTC
>TRBV12-3/TRBV12-4|TRBJ1-6|many|-
CASSQQGAYNSPLHF
TGTGCCAGCAGCCAACAGGGAGCGTATAATTCACCCCTCCACTTT